This entry describes one T cell receptor beta chain. What it binds is unknown. Germline V lookup: CDR1 LNHDA, CDR2 SQIVND (reference sequence). V lost 3 bases and J 0 bases, leaving 5 bases between the germline ends. The CDR3 loop spans 14 amino acids. Method: immunoSEQ multiplex PCR; TCRdb's copy keeps in-frame clones and lacks some. The top ten clones hold over 4.5% of a sample with about 130,000 clones, 85% to 90% of them seen once. The sample originates from a study of radiation and T cells in renal cell carcinoma. Study conclusions and caveats: Top tumor clonotypes rose in blood 2 weeks post-radiation, then contracted.

The time point is: blood 2 weeks post-SBRT. Treatment described: 15 Gy SBRT to primary tumor, nephrectomy 4 weeks later. After SBRT, blood was collected at 2 and 4 weeks, plus baseline. The sequence came from a woman aged 70 to 79 with renal cell carcinoma. The sample in question was blood, obtained from a patient whose treatment included radiotherapy and nephrectomy. This chain connects TRBV19 to TRBJ2-2; D call uncertain. The CDR3 protein is CASSIVANTGELFF. The CDR3 DNA sequence: TGTGCCAGTAGTATTGTCGCGAACACCGGGGAGCTGTTTTTT.